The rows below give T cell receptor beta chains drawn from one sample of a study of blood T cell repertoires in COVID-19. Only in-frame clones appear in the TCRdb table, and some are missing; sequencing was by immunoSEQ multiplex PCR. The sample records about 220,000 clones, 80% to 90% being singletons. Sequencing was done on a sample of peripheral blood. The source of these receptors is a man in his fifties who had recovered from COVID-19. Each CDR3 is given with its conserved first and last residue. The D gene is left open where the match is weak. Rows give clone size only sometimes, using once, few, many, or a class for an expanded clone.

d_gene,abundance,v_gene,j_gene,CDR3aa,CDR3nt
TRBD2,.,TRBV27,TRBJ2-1,CASRRGTSGSRYNGQFF,TGTGCCAGCAGGCGGGGGACTAGCGGGAGTAGGTACAATGGGCAGTTCTTC
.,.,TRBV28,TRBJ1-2,CASSSPYYGYTF,TGTGCCAGCAGTTCCCCCTACTATGGCTACACCTTC
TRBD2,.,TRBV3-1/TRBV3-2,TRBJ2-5,CASSQVRGLGKGLQETQYF,TGTGCCAGCAGCCAAGTGAGGGGACTAGGGAAGGGTCTCCAAGAGACCCAGTACTTC
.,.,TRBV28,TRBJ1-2,CASSPETAATGYGYTF,TGTGCCAGCAGTCCAGAAACCGCTGCAACAGGCTATGGCTACACCTTC
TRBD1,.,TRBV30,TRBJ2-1,CAWRWRQGVREQFF,TGTGCCTGGAGATGGCGACAGGGGGTTCGGGAGCAGTTCTTC
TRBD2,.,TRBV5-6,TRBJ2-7,CASSSVGWGRAAEQYF,TGTGCCAGCAGCTCGGTCGGGTGGGGGAGGGCCGCCGAGCAGTACTTC
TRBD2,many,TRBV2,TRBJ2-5,CASRGTSGMGAQYF,TGTGCCAGCAGAGGGACTAGCGGGATGGGGGCCCAGTACTTC
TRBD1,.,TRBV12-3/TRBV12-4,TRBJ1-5,CASGQGGNQPQHF,TGTGCCAGCGGCCAGGGGGGCAATCAGCCCCAGCATTTT
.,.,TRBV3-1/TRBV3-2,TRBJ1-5,CASSGGNSNQPQHF,TGTGCCAGCAGCGGAGGGAATAGCAATCAGCCCCAGCATTTT
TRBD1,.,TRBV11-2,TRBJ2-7,CASRETGAYEQYF,TGTGCCAGCAGGGAGACAGGGGCCTACGAGCAGTACTTC
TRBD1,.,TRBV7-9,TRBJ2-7,CASSSRFGTGFDEQYF,TGTGCCAGCAGCTCCAGGTTTGGGACAGGGTTCGACGAGCAGTACTTC
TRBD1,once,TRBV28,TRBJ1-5,CASSTDRGKKPQHF,TGTGCCAGCAGTACCGACAGGGGTAAGAAGCCCCAGCATTTT
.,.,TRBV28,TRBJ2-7,CASSFLGTYEQYF,TGTGCCAGCAGTTTCCTGGGCACCTACGAGCAGTACTTC
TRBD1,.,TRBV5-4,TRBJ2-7,CASSSDREGEQYF,TGTGCCAGCAGCTCAGACAGGGAAGGCGAGCAGTACTTC
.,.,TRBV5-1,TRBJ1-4,CASSLAAGDYEKLFF,TGCGCCAGCAGCTTGGCGGCAGGGGATTATGAAAAACTGTTTTTT
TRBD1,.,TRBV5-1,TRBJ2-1,CASSFRDSYNEQFF,TGCGCCAGCAGCTTCAGGGACAGCTACAATGAGCAGTTCTTC
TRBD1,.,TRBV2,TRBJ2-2,CASSRDRALGTGELFF,TGTGCCAGCAGTAGGGACAGGGCTCTTGGCACCGGGGAGCTGTTTTTT
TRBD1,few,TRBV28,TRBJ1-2,CASSWGQGARGYTF,TGTGCCAGCAGCTGGGGACAGGGGGCCCGAGGCTACACCTTC
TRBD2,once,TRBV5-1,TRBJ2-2,CASSLELSGRATGELFF,TGCGCCAGCAGCTTGGAGCTCAGCGGGAGGGCCACCGGGGAGCTGTTTTTT
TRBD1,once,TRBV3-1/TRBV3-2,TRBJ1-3,CASSPTGDLVNTIYF,TGTGCCAGCAGCCCAACAGGGGATTTGGTAAACACCATATATTTT
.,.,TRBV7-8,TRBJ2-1,CASSLEGLAINEQFF,TGTGCCAGCAGCTTAGAAGGTCTAGCAATCAATGAGCAGTTCTTC
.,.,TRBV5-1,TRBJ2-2,CASTGVPNTGELFF,TGCGCCAGCACCGGGGTACCGAACACCGGGGAGCTGTTTTTT
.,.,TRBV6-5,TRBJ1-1,CASRRGPMDTEAFF,TGTGCCTCCCGGCGAGGGCCTATGGACACTGAAGCTTTCTTT
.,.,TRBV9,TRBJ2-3,CASSASTDTQYF,TGTGCCAGCAGCGCGAGCACAGATACGCAGTATTTT
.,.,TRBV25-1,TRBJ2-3,CASKEQGPDTQYF,TGTGCCAGCAAGGAACAGGGTCCAGATACGCAGTATTTT
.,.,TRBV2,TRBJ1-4,CASSAGSLEKLFF,TGTGCCAGCAGTGCAGGGTCTCTGGAAAAACTGTTTTTT
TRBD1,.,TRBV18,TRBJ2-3,CASSLDRGGGTDTQYF,TGTGCCAGCTCACTCGACAGGGGAGGTGGGACAGATACGCAGTATTTT
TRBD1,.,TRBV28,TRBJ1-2,CASRTTGGNYGYTF,TGTGCCAGCAGGACTACAGGGGGCAACTATGGCTACACCTTC
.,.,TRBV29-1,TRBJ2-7,CSVVGRAKDEQYF,TGCAGCGTTGTAGGCAGGGCCAAGGACGAGCAGTACTTC
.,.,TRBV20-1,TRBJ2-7,CSARDLYEQYF,TGCAGTGCTAGAGATCTATACGAGCAGTACTTC
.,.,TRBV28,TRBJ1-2,CASSLTGNYGYTF,TGTGCCAGCAGTTTAACAGGGAACTATGGCTACACCTTC
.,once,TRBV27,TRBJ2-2,CASRPGDGELFF,TGTGCCAGCAGACCAGGTGACGGGGAGCTGTTTTTT
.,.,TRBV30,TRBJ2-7,CAWSPPSDYEQYF,TGTGCCTGGAGTCCCCCTAGCGACTACGAGCAGTACTTC
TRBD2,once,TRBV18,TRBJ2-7,CASSGTSGRAEQYF,TGTGCCAGCTCAGGGACTAGCGGGAGAGCCGAGCAGTACTTC
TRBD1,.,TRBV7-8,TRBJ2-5,CASSLVYRGRETQYF,TGTGCCAGCAGCTTAGTTTACAGGGGGCGAGAGACCCAGTACTTC
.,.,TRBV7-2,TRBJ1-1,CASSPRFGMNTEAFF,TGTGCCAGCAGCCCCCGGTTCGGGATGAACACTGAAGCTTTCTTT
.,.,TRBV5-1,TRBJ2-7,CASSLGGRTSYEQYF,TGCGCCAGCAGCTTGGGAGGACGGACTTCCTACGAGCAGTACTTC
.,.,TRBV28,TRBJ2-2,CASSLRQGNTGELFF,TGTGCCAGCAGTTTACGGCAGGGGAACACCGGGGAGCTGTTTTTT
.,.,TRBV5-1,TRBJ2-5,CASSTGGTPEETQYF,TGCGCCAGCAGTACCGGCGGGACTCCCGAAGAGACCCAGTACTTC
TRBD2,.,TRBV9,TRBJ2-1,CASSVVAGSPYNEQFF,TGTGCCAGCAGCGTTGTAGCGGGAAGTCCCTACAATGAGCAGTTCTTC
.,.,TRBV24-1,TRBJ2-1,CATSDLWEGGQFF,TGTGCCACCAGTGATTTGTGGGAAGGGGGGCAGTTCTTC